One T cell receptor (beta chain) is described in this entry. This specimen comes from a study of blood T cell repertoires in COVID-19. The wider study: COVID-19 samples collected from the United States, Italy and Spain covered acute and convalescent phases. PBMCs, B-cell-depleted T cells, or T cells provided the cDNA or gDNA that made up the material.

Authors' data handling: For nucleated cells, counts were estimated from reference gene primer amplification. Assay: immunoSEQ multiplex PCR; the TCRdb copy retains only in-frame clones and omits some. V, J and clone size are those of that table, while D and trimming were read from the DNA. The data hold about 37,000 clones, with over 75% observed a single time. Germline CDR1 SGHTA, CDR2 FQGNSA. Germline trimming cut 5 bases from V and 5 bases from J; bases unmatched to any gene: 7. The CDR3 is 15 amino acids. Source material: peripheral blood. This chain links TRBV7-2 with TRBJ1-5; 9 bases map to TRBD1. The TCR originated in a human donor in a cohort sampled during active COVID-19. CDR3 protein: CASSGGQGIYQPQHF. In DNA, the CDR3 is TGTGCCAGCAGCGGGGGACAGGGAATTTATCAGCCCCAGCATTTT.